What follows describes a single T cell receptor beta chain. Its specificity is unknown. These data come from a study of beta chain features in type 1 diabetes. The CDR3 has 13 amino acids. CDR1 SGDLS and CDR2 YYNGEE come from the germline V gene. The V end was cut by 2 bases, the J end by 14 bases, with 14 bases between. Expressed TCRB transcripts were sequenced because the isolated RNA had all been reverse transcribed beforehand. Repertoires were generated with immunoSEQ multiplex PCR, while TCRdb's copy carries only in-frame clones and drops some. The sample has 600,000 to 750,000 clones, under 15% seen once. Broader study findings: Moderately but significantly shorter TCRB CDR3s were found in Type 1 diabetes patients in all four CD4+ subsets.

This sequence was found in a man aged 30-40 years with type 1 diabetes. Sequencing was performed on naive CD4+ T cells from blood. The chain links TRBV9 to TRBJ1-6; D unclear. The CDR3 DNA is TGTGCCAGCAGCGTTTCCCAGTCGGAGGCCCTCCACTTT. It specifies CASSVSQSEALHF.